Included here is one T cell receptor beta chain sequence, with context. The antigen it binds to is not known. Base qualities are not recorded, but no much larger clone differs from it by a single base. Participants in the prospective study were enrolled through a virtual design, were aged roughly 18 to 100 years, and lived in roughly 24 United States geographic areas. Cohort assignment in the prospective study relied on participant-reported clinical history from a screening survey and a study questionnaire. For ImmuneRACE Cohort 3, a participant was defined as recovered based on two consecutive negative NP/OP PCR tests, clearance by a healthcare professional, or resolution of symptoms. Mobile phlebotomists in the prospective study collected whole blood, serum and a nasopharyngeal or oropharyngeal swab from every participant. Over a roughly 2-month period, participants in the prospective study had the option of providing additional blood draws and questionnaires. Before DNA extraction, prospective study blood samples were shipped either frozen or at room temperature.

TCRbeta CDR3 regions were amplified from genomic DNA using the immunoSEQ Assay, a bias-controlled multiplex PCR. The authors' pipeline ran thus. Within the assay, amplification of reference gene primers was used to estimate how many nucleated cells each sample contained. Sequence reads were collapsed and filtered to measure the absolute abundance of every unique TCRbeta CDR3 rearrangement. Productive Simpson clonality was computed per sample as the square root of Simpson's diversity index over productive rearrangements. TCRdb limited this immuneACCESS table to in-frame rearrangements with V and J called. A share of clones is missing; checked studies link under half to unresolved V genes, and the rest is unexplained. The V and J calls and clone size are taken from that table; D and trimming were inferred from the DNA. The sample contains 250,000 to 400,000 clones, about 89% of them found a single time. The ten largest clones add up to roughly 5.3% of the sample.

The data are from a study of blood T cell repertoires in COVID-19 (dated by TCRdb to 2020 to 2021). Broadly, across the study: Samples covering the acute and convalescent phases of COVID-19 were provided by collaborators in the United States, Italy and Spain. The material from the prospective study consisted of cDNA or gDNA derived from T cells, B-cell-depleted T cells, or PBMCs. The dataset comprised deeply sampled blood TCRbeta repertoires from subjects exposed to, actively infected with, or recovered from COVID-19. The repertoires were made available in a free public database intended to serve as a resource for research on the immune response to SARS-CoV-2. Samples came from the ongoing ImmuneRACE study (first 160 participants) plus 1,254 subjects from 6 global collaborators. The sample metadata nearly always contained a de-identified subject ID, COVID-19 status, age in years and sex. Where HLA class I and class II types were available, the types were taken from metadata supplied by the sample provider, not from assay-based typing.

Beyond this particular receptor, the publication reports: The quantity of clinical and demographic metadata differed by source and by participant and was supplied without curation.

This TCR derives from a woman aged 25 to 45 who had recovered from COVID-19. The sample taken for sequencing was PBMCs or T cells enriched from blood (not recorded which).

The DNA is TGTGCCAGCAGAGCCGAGGGAAGGTTCGGAAACACCATATATTTT. This is translated as CASRAEGRFGNTIYF. The chain is encoded by TRBV6-5 joined to TRBJ1-3; the D gene remains uncertain. The CDR3, from cysteine to phenylalanine, totals 15 residues. Of all the DNA, just the CDR3 is kept, 45 bases in frame from base 1. From the germline V gene, CDR1 is MNHEY and CDR2 is SVGAGI. Cut back by 6 bases and 4 bases, the V and J ends lie 16 bases apart.